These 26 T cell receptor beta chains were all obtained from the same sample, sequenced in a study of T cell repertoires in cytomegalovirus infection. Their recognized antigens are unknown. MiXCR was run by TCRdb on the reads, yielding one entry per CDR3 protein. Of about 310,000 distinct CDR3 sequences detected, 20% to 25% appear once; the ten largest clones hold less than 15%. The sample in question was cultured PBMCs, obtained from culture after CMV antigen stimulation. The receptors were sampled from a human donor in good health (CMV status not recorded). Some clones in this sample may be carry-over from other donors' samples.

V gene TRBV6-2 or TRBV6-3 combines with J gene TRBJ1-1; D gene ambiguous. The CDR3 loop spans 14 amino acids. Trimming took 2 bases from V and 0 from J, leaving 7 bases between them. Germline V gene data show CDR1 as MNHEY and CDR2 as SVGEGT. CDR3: CASSYVKLNTEAFF. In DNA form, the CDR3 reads TGTGCCAGCAGTTACGTGAAATTGAACACTGAAGCTTTCTTT.

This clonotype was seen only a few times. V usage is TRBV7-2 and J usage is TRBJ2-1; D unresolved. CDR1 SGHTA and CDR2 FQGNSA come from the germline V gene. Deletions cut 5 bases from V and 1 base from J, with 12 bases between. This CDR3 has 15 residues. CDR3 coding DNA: TGTGCCAGCAGCCCCACTAAGGGTTCCTACAATGAGCAGTTCTTC. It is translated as CASSPTKGSYNEQFF.

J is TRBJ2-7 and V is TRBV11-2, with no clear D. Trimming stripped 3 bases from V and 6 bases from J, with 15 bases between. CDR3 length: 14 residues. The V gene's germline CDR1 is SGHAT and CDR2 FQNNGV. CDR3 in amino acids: CASSFWAVGREQYF. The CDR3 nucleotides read TGTGCCAGCAGCTTCTGGGCAGTTGGGCGCGAGCAGTACTTC.

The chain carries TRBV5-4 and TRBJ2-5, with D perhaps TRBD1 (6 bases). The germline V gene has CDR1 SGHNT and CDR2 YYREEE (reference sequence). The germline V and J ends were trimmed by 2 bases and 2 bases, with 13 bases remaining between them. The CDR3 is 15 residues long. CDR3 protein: CASSLRTGRQETQYF. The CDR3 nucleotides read TGTGCCAGCAGCTTAAGAACAGGGCGACAAGAGACCCAGTACTTC.

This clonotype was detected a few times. The CDR3 region is CASSIPGQPQHF. As DNA, the CDR3 is TGTGCCAGTAGTATCCCGGGGCAGCCCCAGCATTTT. The genes are TRBV19 and TRBJ1-5, with unresolved D. Between the trimmed V and J ends, which lost 3 bases and 7 bases, there was a span of 7 bases. The CDR3 totals 12 residues. Looked up from germline, CDR1 is LNHDA and CDR2 is SQIVND (reference sequence).

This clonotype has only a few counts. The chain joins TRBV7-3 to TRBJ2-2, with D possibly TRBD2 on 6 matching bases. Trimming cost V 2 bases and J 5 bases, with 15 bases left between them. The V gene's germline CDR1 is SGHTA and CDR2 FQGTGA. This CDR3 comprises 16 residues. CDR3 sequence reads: CASSLFRQAGTGELFF. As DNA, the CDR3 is TGTGCCAGCAGCTTATTCCGGCAGGCGGGGACCGGGGAGCTGTTTTTT.

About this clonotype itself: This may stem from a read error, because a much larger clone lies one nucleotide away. Here the CDR3 reads CASSPLSGSSYERYV. DNA for the CDR3: TGTGCCAGCAGTCCCCTGAGCGGGAGCTCCTACGAGCGGTACGTC. The chain combines TRBV6-2 or TRBV6-3 with TRBJ2-7; 8 bases align to TRBD2. The CDR3 runs 15 residues. Germline V lookup: CDR1 MNHEY, CDR2 SVGEGT.

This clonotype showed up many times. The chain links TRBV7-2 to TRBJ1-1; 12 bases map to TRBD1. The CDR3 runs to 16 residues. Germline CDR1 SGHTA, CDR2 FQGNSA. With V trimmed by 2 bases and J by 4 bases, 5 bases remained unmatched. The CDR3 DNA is TGTGCCAGCAGCTTATTCCCGGGACAGGGGGCCACTGAAGCTTTCTTT. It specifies CASSLFPGQGATEAFF.

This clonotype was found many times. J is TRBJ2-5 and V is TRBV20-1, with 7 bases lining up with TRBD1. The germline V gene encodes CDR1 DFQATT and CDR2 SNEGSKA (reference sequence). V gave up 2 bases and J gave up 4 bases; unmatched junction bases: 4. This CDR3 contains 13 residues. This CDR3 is CSARRQGRETQYF. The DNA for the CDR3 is TGCAGTGCTAGAAGACAGGGCCGAGAGACCCAGTACTTC.

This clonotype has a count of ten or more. Here the CDR3 reads CASSLRQGLAKNIQYF. The CDR3 nucleotides are TGTGCCAGCAGTTTAAGACAGGGGCTAGCCAAAAACATTCAGTACTTC. This rearrangement joins TRBV28 to TRBJ2-4, with TRBD1 matching over 8 bases. The ends lost 2 bases at V and 0 bases at J; junction bases unmatched: 3. The CDR3 totals 16 residues. Per germline, CDR1 MDHEN and CDR2 SYDVKM.

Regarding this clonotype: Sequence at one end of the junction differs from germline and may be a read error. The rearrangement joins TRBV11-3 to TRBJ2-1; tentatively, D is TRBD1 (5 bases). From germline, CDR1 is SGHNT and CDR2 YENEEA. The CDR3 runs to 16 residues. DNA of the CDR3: TGTGCCAGCAGCAAAGAACATGGGGCCTCCTACATTGAGCAGTTCTTC. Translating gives CASSKEHGASYIEQFF.

CDR3 region: CASSPPPGRKTDTQYF. CDR3 nucleotide sequence: TGTGCCAGCAGTCCTCCTCCGGGGCGTAAAACAGATACGCAGTATTTT. J is TRBJ2-3 and V is TRBV7-9, with D perhaps matching TRBD1 or TRBD2 (5 bases each). Germline V CDR1 and CDR2: SEHNR, FQNEAQ (reference sequence). V was shortened by 6 bases and J by 3 bases, with 19 bases between the two germline ends. The CDR3 is 16 amino acids.

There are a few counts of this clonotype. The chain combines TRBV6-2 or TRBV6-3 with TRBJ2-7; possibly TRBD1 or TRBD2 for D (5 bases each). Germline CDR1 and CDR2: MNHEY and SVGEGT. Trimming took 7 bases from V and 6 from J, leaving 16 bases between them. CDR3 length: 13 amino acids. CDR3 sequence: CASNRDVWGEQYF. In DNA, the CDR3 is TGTGCCAGCAACCGGGACGTTTGGGGCGAGCAGTACTTC.

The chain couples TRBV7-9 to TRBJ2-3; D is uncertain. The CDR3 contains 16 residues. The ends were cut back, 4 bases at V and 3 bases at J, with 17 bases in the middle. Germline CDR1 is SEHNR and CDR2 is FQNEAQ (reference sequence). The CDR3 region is CASSSLHGMGTDTQYF. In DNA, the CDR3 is TGTGCCAGCAGCTCCCTACATGGGATGGGGACAGATACGCAGTATTTT.

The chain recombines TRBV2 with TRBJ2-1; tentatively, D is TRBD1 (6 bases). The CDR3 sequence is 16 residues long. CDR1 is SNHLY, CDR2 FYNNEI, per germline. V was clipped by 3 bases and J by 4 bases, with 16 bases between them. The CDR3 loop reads CASSDLSGHSYNEQFF. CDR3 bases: TGTGCCAGCAGTGATTTATCGGGACACTCTTACAATGAGCAGTTCTTC.

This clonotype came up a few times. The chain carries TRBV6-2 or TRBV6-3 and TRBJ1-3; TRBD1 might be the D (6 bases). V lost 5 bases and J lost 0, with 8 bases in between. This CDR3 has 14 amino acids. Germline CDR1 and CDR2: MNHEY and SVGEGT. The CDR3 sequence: CASSDRSSGNTIYF. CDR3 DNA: TGTGCCAGCAGTGACAGGAGCTCTGGAAACACCATATATTTT.

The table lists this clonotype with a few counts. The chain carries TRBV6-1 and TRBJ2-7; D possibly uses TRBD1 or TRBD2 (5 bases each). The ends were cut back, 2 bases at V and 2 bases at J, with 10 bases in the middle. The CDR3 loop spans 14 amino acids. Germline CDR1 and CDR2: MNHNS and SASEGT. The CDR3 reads CASSEFRGAYEQYV. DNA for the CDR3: TGTGCCAGCAGTGAATTCCGAGGGGCCTACGAGCAGTACGTC.

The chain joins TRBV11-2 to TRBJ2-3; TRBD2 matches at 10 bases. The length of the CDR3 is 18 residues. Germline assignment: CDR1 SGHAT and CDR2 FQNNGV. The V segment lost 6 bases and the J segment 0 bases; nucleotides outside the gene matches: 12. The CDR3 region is CASRSKGGLASSTDTQYF. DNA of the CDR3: TGTGCCAGCAGGTCAAAGGGGGGACTAGCGTCTAGCACAGATACGCAGTATTTT.

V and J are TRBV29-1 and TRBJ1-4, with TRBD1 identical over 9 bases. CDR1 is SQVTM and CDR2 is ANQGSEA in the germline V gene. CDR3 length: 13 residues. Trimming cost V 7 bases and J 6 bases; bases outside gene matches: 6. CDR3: CSANRDRDEKLFF. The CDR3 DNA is TGCAGCGCGAACCGGGACAGGGATGAAAAACTGTTTTTT.

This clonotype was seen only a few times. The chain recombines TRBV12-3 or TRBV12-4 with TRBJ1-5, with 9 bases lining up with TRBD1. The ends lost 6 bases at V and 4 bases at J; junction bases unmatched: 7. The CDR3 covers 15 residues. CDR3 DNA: TGTGCCAGCAGCCCGGGACAGGGAGTAAATCAGCCCCAGCATTTT. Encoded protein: CASSPGQGVNQPQHF.

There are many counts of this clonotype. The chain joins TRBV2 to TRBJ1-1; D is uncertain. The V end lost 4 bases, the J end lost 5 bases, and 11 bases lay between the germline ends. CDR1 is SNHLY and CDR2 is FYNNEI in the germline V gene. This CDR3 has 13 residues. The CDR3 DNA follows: TGTGCCAGCAGTGGTCCGGGTTGGACTGAAGCTTTCTTT. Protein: CASSGPGWTEAFF.

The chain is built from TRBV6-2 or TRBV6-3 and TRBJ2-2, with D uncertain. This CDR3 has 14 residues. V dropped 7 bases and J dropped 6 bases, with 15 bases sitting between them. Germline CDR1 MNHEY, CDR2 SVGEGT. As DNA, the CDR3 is TGTGCCAGCATCCTTTCTGGACGATCCGGGGAGCTGTTTTTT. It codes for CASILSGRSGELFF.

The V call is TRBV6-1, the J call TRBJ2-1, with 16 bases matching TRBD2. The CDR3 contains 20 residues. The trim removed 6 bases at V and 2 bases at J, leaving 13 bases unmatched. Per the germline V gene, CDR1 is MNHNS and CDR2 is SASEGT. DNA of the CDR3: TGTGCCAGCAGGGGACTCGGGACTAGCGGGAGGGCCGGCGCCTACAATGAGCAGTTCTTC. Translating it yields CASRGLGTSGRAGAYNEQFF.

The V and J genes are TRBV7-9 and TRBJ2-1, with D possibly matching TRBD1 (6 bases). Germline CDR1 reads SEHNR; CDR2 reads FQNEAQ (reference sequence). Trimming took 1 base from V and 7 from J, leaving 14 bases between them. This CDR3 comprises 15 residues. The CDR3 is CASSLEGLGANEQFF. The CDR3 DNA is TGTGCCAGCAGCTTAGAAGGTCTGGGGGCGAATGAGCAGTTCTTC.

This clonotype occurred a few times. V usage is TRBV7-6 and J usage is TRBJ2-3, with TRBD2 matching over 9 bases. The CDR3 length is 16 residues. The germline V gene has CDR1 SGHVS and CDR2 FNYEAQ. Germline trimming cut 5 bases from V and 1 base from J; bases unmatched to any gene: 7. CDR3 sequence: CASSPRLAERTDTQYF. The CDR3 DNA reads TGTGCCAGCAGCCCAAGACTAGCGGAACGCACAGATACGCAGTATTTT.

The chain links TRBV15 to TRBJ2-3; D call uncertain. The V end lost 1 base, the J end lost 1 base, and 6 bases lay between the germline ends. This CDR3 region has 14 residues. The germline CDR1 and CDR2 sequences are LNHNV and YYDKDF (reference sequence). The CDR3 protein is CATSRAWGTDTQYF. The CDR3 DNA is TGTGCCACCAGCAGAGCTTGGGGCACAGATACGCAGTATTTT.